These T cell receptor beta chains were read from a single sample in a study of cytomegalovirus exposure and HLA in healthy donors. The protocol was immunoSEQ multiplex PCR, while the TCRdb copy is restricted to in-frame clones and leaves out a portion. This table holds 140,000 to 150,000 clones. Sequencing was carried out using PBMCs. Receptor source: a male donor in good health and CMV-seronegative. Both conserved end residues are part of each CDR3. A D gene is named only where the DNA matches it firmly.

d_gene: TRBD2
j_gene: TRBJ2-5
v_gene: TRBV9
CDR3aa: CASSARLAGAGETQYF
CDR3nt: TGTGCCAGCAGCGCCAGACTAGCGGGGGCCGGGGAGACCCAGTACTTC

d_gene: TRBD2
j_gene: TRBJ2-7
v_gene: TRBV27
CDR3aa: CASSPHPGLAGEQYF
CDR3nt: TGTGCCAGCAGTCCCCATCCGGGACTAGCAGGCGAGCAGTACTTC

d_gene: NA
j_gene: TRBJ2-5
v_gene: TRBV14
CDR3aa: CASSYRETQYF
CDR3nt: TGTGCCAGCAGCTACAGGGAGACCCAGTACTTC

d_gene: TRBD1
j_gene: TRBJ1-2
v_gene: TRBV6-5
CDR3aa: CASRQGAAYGYTF
CDR3nt: TGTGCCAGCAGACAGGGGGCGGCCTATGGCTACACCTTC

d_gene: TRBD1
j_gene: TRBJ1-5
v_gene: TRBV6-1
CDR3aa: CASMPRDRFQPQHF
CDR3nt: TGTGCCAGCATGCCCCGGGACAGGTTTCAGCCCCAGCATTTT

d_gene: NA
j_gene: TRBJ2-7
v_gene: TRBV5-1
CDR3aa: CASSPLFRGNEQYF
CDR3nt: TGCGCCAGCAGCCCCCTGTTTAGGGGGAACGAGCAGTACTTC

d_gene: NA
j_gene: TRBJ2-7
v_gene: TRBV12-5
CDR3aa: CASGLVYEQYF
CDR3nt: TGTGCTAGTGGTTTGGTTTATGAGCAGTACTTC

d_gene: NA
j_gene: TRBJ1-1
v_gene: TRBV15
CDR3aa: CATRMGDEAFF
CDR3nt: TGTGCCACCAGAATGGGAGACGAAGCTTTCTTT

d_gene: NA
j_gene: TRBJ2-2
v_gene: TRBV13
CDR3aa: CASSLGTGIYPGELFF
CDR3nt: TGTGCCAGCAGCTTAGGAACAGGGATTTATCCCGGGGAGCTGTTTTTT

d_gene: NA
j_gene: TRBJ1-2
v_gene: TRBV19
CDR3aa: CASMSIPGRQSF
CDR3nt: TGTGCCAGTATGTCCATCCCCGGGAGGCAGTCTTTC

d_gene: NA
j_gene: TRBJ2-3
v_gene: TRBV7-3
CDR3aa: CASSQGGWSTDTQYF
CDR3nt: TGTGCCAGCAGCCAGGGGGGCTGGAGCACAGATACGCAGTATTTT

d_gene: NA
j_gene: TRBJ2-7
v_gene: TRBV30
CDR3aa: CAWSPGQGLYEQYF
CDR3nt: TGTGCCTGGAGCCCGGGACAAGGCTTATACGAGCAGTACTTC

d_gene: TRBD1
j_gene: TRBJ1-5
v_gene: TRBV30
CDR3aa: CAWSLADRGRSNQPQHF
CDR3nt: TGTGCCTGGAGTCTAGCCGACAGGGGGCGAAGCAATCAGCCCCAGCATTTT

d_gene: NA
j_gene: TRBJ1-1
v_gene: TRBV27
CDR3aa: CASSFQAEMKTFF
CDR3nt: TGTGCCAGCAGTTTCCAGGCTGAGATGAAGACTTTCTTT

d_gene: NA
j_gene: TRBJ1-2
v_gene: TRBV27
CDR3aa: CASSPLEPNYGYTF
CDR3nt: TGTGCCAGCAGCCCGTTGGAGCCTAACTATGGCTACACCTTC

d_gene: TRBD1
j_gene: TRBJ2-1
v_gene: TRBV7-6
CDR3aa: CASSNRDRDFNEQFF
CDR3nt: TGTGCCAGCAGCAACCGGGACAGGGATTTTAATGAGCAGTTCTTC

d_gene: NA
j_gene: TRBJ2-1
v_gene: TRBV28
CDR3aa: CASSTNEQFF
CDR3nt: TGTGCCAGCAGTACTAATGAGCAGTTCTTC

d_gene: NA
j_gene: TRBJ2-7
v_gene: TRBV5-1
CDR3aa: CASLSSGTYEQYF
CDR3nt: TGCGCCAGCCTAAGTAGCGGTACCTACGAGCAGTACTTC

d_gene: NA
j_gene: TRBJ1-1
v_gene: TRBV6-5
CDR3aa: CASSYSTANTEAFF
CDR3nt: TGTGCCAGCAGTTACTCTACAGCGAACACTGAAGCTTTCTTT

d_gene: TRBD1
j_gene: TRBJ1-4
v_gene: TRBV5-1
CDR3aa: CASSLGQGLNEKLFF
CDR3nt: TGCGCCAGCAGCTTGGGACAGGGGCTAAATGAAAAACTGTTTTTT

d_gene: TRBD2
j_gene: TRBJ2-1
v_gene: TRBV9
CDR3aa: CASSPSGHSLTYNEQFF
CDR3nt: TGTGCCAGCAGCCCTAGCGGGCACAGTCTGACCTACAATGAGCAGTTCTTC

d_gene: TRBD1
j_gene: TRBJ1-2
v_gene: TRBV2
CDR3aa: CASSRDRDDGYTF
CDR3nt: TGTGCCAGCAGTCGTGACAGGGACGATGGCTACACCTTC

d_gene: NA
j_gene: TRBJ1-1
v_gene: TRBV19
CDR3aa: CASSIDRGRMNTEAFF
CDR3nt: TGTGCCAGTAGTATAGATCGTGGCAGGATGAACACTGAAGCTTTCTTT